Listed here are 21 T cell receptor beta chains from one sample, sequenced in a study of cytomegalovirus exposure and HLA in healthy donors. 13 Jbeta primers and 60 Vbeta primers were used for the PCR. Data came from immunoSEQ multiplex PCR; TCRdb stores just in-frame clones and leaves some out. Of 95,000 to 100,000 clones in the sample, about 74% were seen once. What was sequenced was PBMCs. The receptors were gathered from a female donor in good health and CMV-seronegative.

The chain employs TRBV6-1 and TRBJ2-7; 9 bases align to TRBD1. V shed 6 bases, J shed 3 bases, and the junction held 3 bases outside the gene matches. Per the germline V gene, CDR1 is MNHNS and CDR2 is SASEGT. The CDR3 is 13 amino acids. The CDR3 nucleotides are TGTGCCAGCAGGAAGACAGGGGGCTACGAGCAGTACTTC. Residues: CASRKTGGYEQYF.

The V call is TRBV30, the J call TRBJ2-3; 8 nucleotides match TRBD1. The CDR3 is made up of 14 amino acids. After removal of 4 bases from V and 3 bases from J, the junction contained 6 bases not matched to a gene. Germline V gene data show CDR1 as GTSNPN and CDR2 as SVGIG (reference sequence). The CDR3 sequence: CAWTLRDRTDTQYF. The CDR3 DNA reads as TGTGCCTGGACCCTCCGGGACAGGACAGATACGCAGTATTTT.

This chain connects TRBV7-9 to TRBJ2-1, with 10 nucleotides matching TRBD2. The CDR3 sequence is 18 residues long. Trimming cost V 3 bases and J 5 bases; bases outside gene matches: 13. Germline CDR1 is SEHNR and CDR2 is FQNEAQ (reference sequence). CDR3 protein: CASSFKSSGGTRDNEQFF. The DNA of the CDR3 is TGTGCCAGCAGCTTTAAGAGTAGCGGGGGGACAAGGGACAATGAGCAGTTCTTC.

This rearrangement joins TRBV29-1 to TRBJ1-2; tentatively, D is TRBD1 (5 bases). Between the trimmed V and J ends, which lost 7 bases and 4 bases, there was a span of 10 bases. Per the germline V gene, CDR1 is SQVTM and CDR2 is ANQGSEA. The CDR3 is 11 amino acids. CDR3 in DNA: TGCAGCGCCTACGACAGCTATGGCTACACCTTC. Residues: CSAYDSYGYTF.

The V gene is TRBV15, the J gene TRBJ2-5; tentative D call: TRBD1 (6 bases). This CDR3 is 15 amino acids long. Germline V CDR1 and CDR2: LNHNV, YYDKDF (reference sequence). V lost 0 bases and J lost 5, with 13 bases in between. The CDR3 sequence: CATSRDPTGSETQYF. The CDR3, as DNA: TGTGCCACCAGCAGAGATCCCACAGGGTCGGAGACCCAGTACTTC.

CDR3: CAWSDLIGQGLTGELFF. The CDR3 bases are TGTGCCTGGAGTGACCTTATTGGGCAGGGCCTCACCGGGGAGCTGTTTTTT. The rearrangement joins TRBV30 to TRBJ2-2; a possible D gene is TRBD1 (5 bases). Trimming stripped 1 base from V and 4 bases from J, with 19 bases between. This CDR3 has 17 amino acids. Germline V gives CDR1 GTSNPN, CDR2 SVGIG (reference sequence).

The chain links TRBV7-2 to TRBJ2-7; 11 bases line up with TRBD2. The CDR3 contains 16 residues. V trimming: 5 bases; J trimming: 2 bases; junction bases outside the gene matches: 8. Germline CDR1 and CDR2: SGHTA and FQGNSA. The CDR3 DNA sequence: TGTGCCAGCAGCGCGGGACTAGCGGTTGGGACCTACGAGCAGTACTTC. Its translation: CASSAGLAVGTYEQYF.

The genes are TRBV9 and TRBJ2-5, with D possibly matching TRBD2 (6 bases). Trimming cost V 2 bases and J 11 bases, with 13 bases left between them. Looked up from germline, CDR1 is SGDLS and CDR2 is YYNGEE. This CDR3 is built from 12 residues. CDR3: CASSVLGGEQYF. The CDR3, as DNA: TGTGCCAGCAGCGTCCTGGGGGGAGAGCAGTACTTC.

The chain recombines TRBV9 with TRBJ2-1, with 9 bases that match TRBD2. Germline CDR1 SGDLS, CDR2 YYNGEE. This CDR3 region has 17 residues. After removal of 3 bases from V and 1 base from J, the junction contained 8 bases not matched to a gene. The CDR3 DNA reads TGTGCCAGCAGCGCTAGCGGGGAGTCTATTTCCTACAATGAGCAGTTCTTC. Translation gives CASSASGESISYNEQFF.

Only one count was recorded for this clone. This chain links TRBV5-4 with TRBJ2-5; 8 positions match TRBD1. After removal of 4 bases from V and 3 bases from J, the junction contained 11 bases not matched to a gene. The germline V gene has CDR1 SGHNT and CDR2 YYREEE (reference sequence). The CDR3 consists of 16 residues. The CDR3 nucleotides read TGTGCCAGCAGCCAGTCACCAGGGGGCGGAGAAGAGACCCAGTACTTC. Translation: CASSQSPGGGEETQYF.

The chain joins TRBV6-5 to TRBJ2-7; maybe TRBD1 (5 bases). CDR1 and CDR2 (germline): MNHEY, SVGAGI. The CDR3 totals 15 residues. V was shortened by 6 bases and J by 5 bases, with 20 bases between the two germline ends. As DNA, the CDR3 is TGTGCCAGCAGCAATCAGGGATATAGGGTACACGAGCAGTACTTC. Its translation is CASSNQGYRVHEQYF.

The genes are TRBV6-1 and TRBJ1-1; 7 nucleotides align to TRBD1. The length of the CDR3 is 14 residues. J lost 2 bases, V lost 5 bases, and 5 bases had no gene match. CDR1 is MNHNS, CDR2 SASEGT, per germline. The CDR3 here is CASSTRQGNTEAFF. The CDR3 region has the DNA TGTGCCAGCAGTACCCGACAGGGTAACACTGAAGCTTTCTTT.

V usage is TRBV28 and J usage is TRBJ2-4; 9 positions match TRBD1. CDR1 and CDR2 from the germline V gene are MDHEN and SYDVKM. The CDR3 sequence is 18 residues long. The trim removed 6 bases at V and 3 bases at J, leaving 15 bases unmatched. The CDR3 loop is CASSLPGQGGSGKNIQYF. DNA of the CDR3: TGTGCCAGCAGCCTCCCGGGACAGGGAGGTTCGGGCAAAAACATTCAGTACTTC.

V is TRBV7-6 and J is TRBJ2-5, with TRBD1 identical over 7 bases. This CDR3 comprises 14 residues. V lost 6 bases, J lost 1 base, and 5 bases stayed unmatched. Germline assignment: CDR1 SGHVS and CDR2 FNYEAQ. CDR3 sequence: CASSPWDSQETQYF. The CDR3 region has the DNA TGTGCCAGCAGTCCTTGGGACAGCCAAGAGACCCAGTACTTC.

The chain has TRBV6-1 and TRBJ2-2; D remains ambiguous. CDR1 MNHNS and CDR2 SASEGT come from the germline V gene. Between the trimmed V and J ends, which lost 1 base and 6 bases, there was a span of 6 bases. The CDR3 has 13 amino acids. CDR3 amino acids: CASSEVVAGELFF. As DNA, the CDR3 is TGTGCCAGCAGTGAAGTGGTAGCCGGGGAGCTGTTTTTT.

This clone appeared a single time. This rearrangement joins TRBV6-5 to TRBJ1-4; D is possibly TRBD1 (6 bases). The CDR3 length is 15 residues. V lost 7 bases to trimming and J lost 3 bases, with 15 bases between them. Germline V lookup: CDR1 MNHEY, CDR2 SVGAGI. CDR3 DNA: TGTGCCAGCACCTCAGGGGACACCTCTAATGAAAAACTGTTTTTT. As protein: CASTSGDTSNEKLFF.

The chain joins TRBV28 to TRBJ2-3; no clear D. Deletions cut 10 bases from V and 0 bases from J, with 5 bases between. The CDR3 loop spans 11 amino acids. Germline V gene sequence: CDR1 MDHEN, CDR2 SYDVKM. The CDR3 is CATGSTDTQYF. CDR3 nucleotide sequence: TGTGCCACCGGGAGCACAGATACGCAGTATTTT.

The chain combines TRBV6-1 with TRBJ1-2; no reliable D call. This CDR3 region has 12 residues. V was pared by 8 bases and J by 2 bases, with 9 bases between. The germline V gene has CDR1 MNHNS and CDR2 SASEGT. The CDR3 spells CASRTGNYGYTF. The CDR3 nucleotides are TGTGCCAGCCGGACGGGGAACTATGGCTACACCTTC.

This chain joins TRBV7-8 and TRBJ2-1; TRBD2 matches 7 bases. Germline trimming cut 3 bases from V and 6 bases from J; bases unmatched to any gene: 8. The CDR3 spans 15 residues. CDR1 and CDR2 (germline): SGHVS, FQNEAQ. CDR3: CASSLAGLRVNEQFF. The CDR3 DNA reads as TGTGCCAGCAGCTTGGCGGGACTAAGGGTCAATGAGCAGTTCTTC. The entire variable domain, with the rest obtained from reference TRBV7-8 and TRBJ2-1, is as follows: GAGVSQSPRYKVAKRGQDVALRCDPISGHVSLFWYQQALGQGPEFLTYFQNEAQLDKSGLPSDRFFAERPEGSVSTLKIQRTQQEDSAVYLCASSLAGLRVNEQFFGPGTRLTVL.

The rearrangement joins TRBV9 to TRBJ1-1; perhaps TRBD1 as D (6 bases). Germline V gives CDR1 SGDLS, CDR2 YYNGEE. Trimming shortened V by 3 bases and J by 4 bases, and 16 bases separated the two germline ends. The CDR3 totals 15 residues. CDR3 coding DNA: TGTGCCAGCAGCGCCCGCGACATCAGGGGCACTGAAGCTTTCTTT. Protein product: CASSARDIRGTEAFF.

This clone was counted once. The chain joins TRBV6-6 to TRBJ2-5, with D possibly TRBD2 on 5 matching bases. This CDR3 comprises 12 residues. Looked up from germline, CDR1 is MNHNY and CDR2 is SVGAGI (reference sequence). V dropped 7 bases and J dropped 1 base, with 7 bases sitting between them. The CDR3 sequence is CASKRAQETQYF. DNA of the CDR3: TGTGCCAGCAAGAGGGCCCAAGAGACCCAGTACTTC.